These 22 T cell receptor beta chains share one sample of origin, sequenced in a study of human T cells and chemical hapten exposure. Time point meaning: healthy volunteer bleed at 6 weeks. Total RNA extraction was carried out from unfractionated whole blood. TCRdb re-analysed the RACE reads in MiXCR, keeping a single row per CDR3 protein. The sample has about 77,000 distinct CDR3 sequences, 8.6% seen once. The sequenced sample was whole blood. The receptors come from a female donor in good health. Some clones in this sample may be carry-over from other donors' samples.

The J gene is TRBJ2-3, the V gene TRBV3-1; 7 nucleotides match TRBD2. Germline CDR1 LGHDT, CDR2 YNNKEL (reference sequence). This CDR3 region has 16 residues. Trimming took 0 bases from V and 0 from J; bases not matched to a gene: 3. CDR3 coding DNA: TGTGCCAGCAGCCAAGAAGCAGCGGGAAGCACAGATACGCAGTATTTT. It is translated as CASSQEAAGSTDTQYF.

This clonotype came up many times. The chain joins TRBV28 to TRBJ1-2, with 8 bases identical to TRBD1. The CDR3 totals 15 residues. V trimming: 3 bases; J trimming: 2 bases; junction bases outside the gene matches: 5. Germline-derived CDR1 and CDR2 are MDHEN and SYDVKM. The CDR3 coding sequence is TGTGCCAGCAGTTTGATCAGGGGGCAAAACTATGGCTACACCTTC. This encodes CASSLIRGQNYGYTF.

This clonotype was detected many times. This chain connects TRBV9 to TRBJ1-1; D not certain. Germline assignment: CDR1 SGDLS and CDR2 YYNGEE. There are 14 residues in the CDR3. The ends were cut back, 0 bases at V and 4 bases at J, with 10 bases in the middle. This CDR3 is CASSVEREGTEAFF. The CDR3 nucleotides are TGTGCCAGCAGCGTAGAGCGGGAAGGCACTGAAGCTTTCTTT.

The chain is built from TRBV5-6 and TRBJ2-3; D unclear. The germline gives CDR1 SGHDT, CDR2 YYEEEE. Trimming left V 7 bases short and J 2 bases short, with 14 bases between. This CDR3 has 14 residues. The CDR3 loop is CASSLRVNTDTQYF. Here the CDR3 DNA reads TGTGCCAGCTCGTTACGGGTCAACACAGATACGCAGTATTTT.

On this clonotype itself: A read error is possible here, since a much larger clone lies one base away. The chain is built from TRBV18 and TRBJ1-4, with unresolved D. Germline assignment: CDR1 KGHSH and CDR2 LQKENI. V lost 5 bases and J lost 6, with 13 bases in between. CDR3 size: 14 residues. Here the CDR3 reads CASSSTSSYEKLFF. The CDR3, as DNA: TGTGCCAGCTCATCGACATCTTCGTATGAAAAACTGTTTTTT.

This clonotype was found many times. The V call is TRBV3-1, the J call TRBJ2-6; D perhaps matches TRBD2 (5 bases). CDR3 length equals 14 residues. V lost 4 bases, J lost 4 bases, and 8 bases lay in between. CDR1 LGHDT and CDR2 YNNKEL come from the germline V gene (reference sequence). This CDR3 is CASSPRRGANVLTF. CDR3 nucleotide sequence: TGTGCCAGCAGCCCCCGGAGGGGGGCCAACGTCCTGACTTTC. Full variable domain (rest looked up from reference TRBV3-1 and TRBJ2-6): DTAVSQTPKYLVTQMGNDKSIKCEQNLGHDTMYWYKQDSKKFLKIMFSYNNKELIINETVPNRFSPKSPDKAHLNLHINSLELGDSAVYFCASSPRRGANVLTFGAGSRLTVL.

This sequence joins TRBV18 and TRBJ1-5; D is ambiguous. The CDR3 has 14 amino acids. The germline V gene has CDR1 KGHSH and CDR2 LQKENI. V lost 4 bases, J lost 6 bases, and 13 bases lay in between. The CDR3 here is CASSHGLVGQPQHF. CDR3 nucleotides: TGTGCCAGCTCACACGGGCTGGTTGGTCAGCCCCAGCATTTT.

This clonotype was detected ten times or more. The chain carries TRBV6-6 and TRBJ2-1; the match to TRBD1 covers 9 bases. The germline CDR1 and CDR2 sequences are MNHNY and SVGAGI (reference sequence). V shed 5 bases, J shed 7 bases, and the junction held 3 bases outside the gene matches. This CDR3 is 13 amino acids long. CDR3 nucleotide sequence: TGTGCCAGCAGTCCCGACAGGGGGAATGAGCAGTTCTTC. It codes for CASSPDRGNEQFF.

In its sample, this clonotype was seen a few times. The chain recombines TRBV6-5 with TRBJ1-6; D gene uncertain. The V gene lost 2 bases and the J gene lost 9 bases, with 8 bases spanning the gap. The CDR3 is 13 amino acids. Germline V gene lookup returns CDR1 MNHEY and CDR2 SVGAGI. The CDR3 is CASSYDWRSPLHF. CDR3 bases: TGTGCCAGCAGTTACGATTGGCGTTCACCCCTCCACTTT.

This clonotype was detected ten times or more. This sequence joins TRBV21-1 and TRBJ1-1. TRBV21-1 represents a pseudogene. CDR3 size: 11 residues. Written as DNA, the CDR3 is TGTGCCAGCAGCAAAGTCCCTGAAGCTTTCTTT. Residues: CASSKVPEAFF.

This clonotype was detected many times. V and J are TRBV10-3 and TRBJ2-3; D might be TRBD1 (5 bases). CDR3 length: 18 residues. The V gene's germline CDR1 is ENHRY and CDR2 SYGVKD. Trimming took 0 bases from V and 2 from J, leaving 18 bases between them. The CDR3: CAISESITNRLLTDTQYF. CDR3 nucleotide sequence: TGTGCCATCAGTGAGTCTATCACAAACAGGCTGCTCACAGATACGCAGTATTTT.

This clonotype was recorded many times. This sequence joins TRBV6-1 and TRBJ2-1, with 10 nucleotides matching TRBD2. With 4 bases clipped from V and 3 bases from J, the junction kept 18 bases outside the gene matches. Per germline, CDR1 MNHNS and CDR2 SASEGT. CDR3 length: 20 residues. The CDR3 DNA reads as TGTGCCAGCAGTGCCCTGGGGCTAGGCAGCGGGGGGGCCGGCTACAATGAGCAGTTCTTC. It translates to CASSALGLGSGGAGYNEQFF.

There are a few counts of this clonotype. The rearrangement links TRBV27 to TRBJ1-6; possibly TRBD1 for D (5 bases). Germline V lookup: CDR1 MNHEY, CDR2 SMNVEV (reference sequence). The CDR3 consists of 14 residues. V was pared by 3 bases and J by 6 bases, with 9 bases between. The CDR3 bases are TGTGCCAGCAGTTTGGGGCAGTTTAATTCACCCCTCCACTTT. Its translation is CASSLGQFNSPLHF.

The table lists this clonotype with a few counts. The J gene is TRBJ1-6, the V gene TRBV6-5; D unresolved. Germline lookup yields CDR1 MNHEY and CDR2 SVGAGI. V gave up 6 bases and J gave up 0 bases, with 9 bases separating them. The CDR3 runs to 15 residues. The CDR3 bases are TGTGCCAGCAGCCGAAGTAGCTCCTATAATTCACCCCTCCACTTT. It encodes CASSRSSSYNSPLHF.

In this sample, this clonotype turned up many times. V is TRBV10-3 and J is TRBJ2-3; D possibly corresponds to TRBD1 (6 bases). V was trimmed by 2 bases and J by 1 base, leaving 7 bases between them. CDR1 and CDR2 (germline): ENHRY, SYGVKD. The CDR3 has 14 amino acids. CDR3 coding DNA: TGTGCCATCAGTGAGAGGACAGGCACAGATACGCAGTATTTT. Translation gives CAISERTGTDTQYF.

The CDR3 DNA sequence: TGTGCCAGCAGTAGCAGGGTCGGCCCCAGTCATACGCAGTATTTT. The encoded protein is CASSSRVGPSHTQYF. The chain employs TRBV2 and TRBJ2-3; weak D call: TRBD1 (5 bases). The germline V gene encodes CDR1 SNHLY and CDR2 FYNNEI. Trimming cost V 5 bases and J 7 bases, with 19 bases left between them. This CDR3 has 15 amino acids.

In its sample, this clonotype was seen many times. V is TRBV2 and J is TRBJ1-3; D not resolved. The V end lost 2 bases, the J end lost 0 bases, and 5 bases lay between the germline ends. The CDR3 is made up of 14 amino acids. CDR1 is SNHLY and CDR2 is FYNNEI in the germline V gene. The DNA of the CDR3 is TGTGCCAGCAGTGAATCAGCCTCTGGAAACACCATATATTTT. Amino acid sequence: CASSESASGNTIYF.

V gene TRBV7-2 combines with J gene TRBJ2-5; either TRBD1 or TRBD2 may supply D (6 bases each). With 5 bases removed from V and 2 bases from J, the gap between germline ends came to 18 bases. Germline CDR1 SGHTA, CDR2 FQGNSA. The CDR3 covers 16 residues. The CDR3 region has the DNA TGTGCCAGCAGCCTGGACCGGGGGCGTAGACAAGAGACCCAGTACTTC. Protein: CASSLDRGRRQETQYF.

The sample holds many counts of this clonotype. The gene calls are TRBV6-2 or TRBV6-3 and TRBJ1-4, with D tentatively TRBD1 (6 bases). Trimming removed 7 bases at V and 1 base at J, with 13 bases between. The CDR3 length is 15 residues. CDR1 is MNHEY and CDR2 is SVGEGT in the germline V gene. The CDR3 spells CASTISGETNEKLFF. The CDR3 DNA reads TGTGCCAGCACCATATCAGGGGAAACTAATGAAAAACTGTTTTTT.

In this sample, this clonotype turned up a few times. The genes are TRBV29-1 and TRBJ1-1, with no clear D. The CDR3 is 11 amino acids. V was trimmed by 3 bases and J by 8 bases, leaving 10 bases between them. Germline CDR1 and CDR2: SQVTM and ANQGSEA. The CDR3 sequence is CSVEARAEAFF. DNA of the CDR3: TGCAGCGTTGAGGCCCGGGCCGAAGCTTTCTTT. Variable domain in full (rest from reference TRBV29-1 and TRBJ1-1): SAVISQKPSRDICQRGTSLTIQCQVDSQVTMMFWYRQQPGQSLTLIATANQGSEATYESGFVIDKFPISRPNLTFSTLTVSNMSPEDSSIYLCSVEARAEAFFGQGTRLTVV.

This clonotype was observed at least ten times. The chain links TRBV7-2 to TRBJ2-1, with D perhaps matching TRBD2 (6 bases). This CDR3 spans 16 amino acids. The germline CDR1 and CDR2 sequences are SGHTA and FQGNSA. The V end was cut by 0 bases, the J end by 0 bases, with 9 bases between. The CDR3 is CASSLAYGSSYNEQFF. Here the CDR3 DNA reads TGTGCCAGCAGCTTAGCGTACGGGAGCTCCTACAATGAGCAGTTCTTC.

This clonotype was recorded at least ten times. The genes are TRBV27 and TRBJ1-1, with D possibly matching TRBD1 (5 bases). Germline V lookup: CDR1 MNHEY, CDR2 SMNVEV (reference sequence). Trimming left V 8 bases short and J 5 bases short, with 15 bases between. This CDR3 is built from 13 residues. The CDR3 loop is CASSSGGRTEAFF. CDR3 coding DNA: TGTGCCAGCTCTAGCGGGGGTCGGACTGAAGCTTTCTTT.